This T cell receptor beta chain is drawn from a study of metastatic and nonmetastatic thyroid tumors. From the PCR reads, TCRdb re-called clones with MiXCR. In the table there are 50,000 or so clones, approximately 20% of which are singletons. The CDR3 consists of 14 residues. V lost 0 bases and J 6 bases, leaving 9 bases between the germline ends. From germline, CDR1 is LGHNA and CDR2 YSLEER. Thyroid surgery took place with no prior treatment in any patient. Study observations and caveats: Within blood and tumor, benign nodules reportedly had significantly lower TCR beta diversity than malignant thyroid tumors did.

Note on this clone: What it binds is unknown.

The specimen sequenced was blood. The chain couples TRBV4-3 to TRBJ1-5; D is ambiguous. The sequence was obtained from a male donor with papillary thyroid cancer or a benign thyroid nodule (not recorded which). Some clones in this sample may be carry-over from other donors' samples. The chain's CDR3 is CASSQDRFGQPQHF. CDR3 nucleotides: TGCGCCAGCAGCCAAGACCGCTTCGGTCAGCCCCAGCATTTT.